The present T cell receptor beta chain was sequenced within a study of blood T cell repertoires in COVID-19. Study details: Samples came from the United States, Italy and Spain, spanning acute and convalescent COVID-19. T cells, B-cell-depleted T cells, or PBMCs provided the cDNA or gDNA that served as material.

Germline V gene sequence: CDR1 SGHVS, CDR2 FQNEAQ. With 5 bases removed from V and 3 bases from J, the gap between germline ends came to 7 bases. There are 12 residues in the CDR3. In the source study's methods: Estimation of nucleated cell counts was performed using reference gene primer amplification. Produced via immunoSEQ multiplex PCR; TCRdb's table is partial and in-frame only. The DNA gave D and trimming, while V, J and clone size come from that table. The sample has roughly 190,000 clones; more than 80% are singletons. The receptor's source is a man in his fifties with acute or convalescent COVID-19. V usage is TRBV7-8 and J usage is TRBJ2-5; weak D call: TRBD2 (5 bases). Material: peripheral blood. For the CDR3, the DNA is TGTGCCAGCAGCCCGACTAAAGAGACCCAGTACTTC. The encoded protein is CASSPTKETQYF.